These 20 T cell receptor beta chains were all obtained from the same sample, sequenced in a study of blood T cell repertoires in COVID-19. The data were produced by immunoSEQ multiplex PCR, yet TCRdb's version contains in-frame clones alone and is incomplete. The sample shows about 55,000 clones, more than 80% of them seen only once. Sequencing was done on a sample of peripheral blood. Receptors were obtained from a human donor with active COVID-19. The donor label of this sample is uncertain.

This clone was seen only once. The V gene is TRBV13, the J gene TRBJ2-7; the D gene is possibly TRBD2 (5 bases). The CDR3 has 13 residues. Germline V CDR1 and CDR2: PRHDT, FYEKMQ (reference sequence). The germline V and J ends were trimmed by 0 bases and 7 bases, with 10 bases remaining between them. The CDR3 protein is CASSLGRGREQYV. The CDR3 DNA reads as TGTGCCAGCAGCTTAGGCAGAGGGCGGGAGCAGTACGTC.

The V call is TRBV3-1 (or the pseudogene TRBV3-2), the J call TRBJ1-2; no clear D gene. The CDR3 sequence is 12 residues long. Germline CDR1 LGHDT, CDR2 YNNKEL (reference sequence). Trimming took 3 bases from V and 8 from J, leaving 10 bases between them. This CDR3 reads CASSQSQSGYTF. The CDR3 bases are TGTGCCAGCAGCCAGAGCCAAAGCGGCTACACCTTC.

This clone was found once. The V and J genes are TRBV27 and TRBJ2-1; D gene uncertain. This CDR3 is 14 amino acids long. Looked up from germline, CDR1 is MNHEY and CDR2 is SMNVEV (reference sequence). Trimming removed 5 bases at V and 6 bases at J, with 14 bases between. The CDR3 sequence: CASSLPGALNEQFF. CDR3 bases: TGTGCCAGCAGTCTCCCCGGAGCTCTCAATGAGCAGTTCTTC.

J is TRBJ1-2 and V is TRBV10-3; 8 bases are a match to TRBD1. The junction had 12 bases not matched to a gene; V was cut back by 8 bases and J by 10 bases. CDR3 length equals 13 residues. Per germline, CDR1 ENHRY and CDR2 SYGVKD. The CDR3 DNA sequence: TGTGCCATCGAAGGGACAGGAGGTCCCACCTACACCTTC. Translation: CAIEGTGGPTYTF.

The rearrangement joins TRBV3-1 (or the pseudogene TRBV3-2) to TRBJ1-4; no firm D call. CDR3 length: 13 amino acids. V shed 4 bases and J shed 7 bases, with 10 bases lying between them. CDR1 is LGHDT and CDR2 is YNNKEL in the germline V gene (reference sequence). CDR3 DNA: TGTGCCAGCAGCCCCAACCTAAGTGAAAAACTGTTTTTT. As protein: CASSPNLSEKLFF.

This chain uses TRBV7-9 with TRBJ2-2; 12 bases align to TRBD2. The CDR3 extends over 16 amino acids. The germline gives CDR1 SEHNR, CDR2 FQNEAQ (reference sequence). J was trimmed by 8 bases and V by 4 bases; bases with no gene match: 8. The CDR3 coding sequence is TGTGCCAGCAGCTCCTCTAGCGGGGGGGCCCCTGGGGAGCTGTTTTTT. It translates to CASSSSSGGAPGELFF.

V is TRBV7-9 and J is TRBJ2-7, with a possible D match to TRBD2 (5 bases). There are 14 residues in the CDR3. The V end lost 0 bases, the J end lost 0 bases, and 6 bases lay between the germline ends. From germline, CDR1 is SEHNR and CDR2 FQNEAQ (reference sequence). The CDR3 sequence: CASSLAGLSYEQYF. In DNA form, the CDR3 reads TGTGCCAGCAGCTTAGCAGGACTCTCCTACGAGCAGTACTTC.

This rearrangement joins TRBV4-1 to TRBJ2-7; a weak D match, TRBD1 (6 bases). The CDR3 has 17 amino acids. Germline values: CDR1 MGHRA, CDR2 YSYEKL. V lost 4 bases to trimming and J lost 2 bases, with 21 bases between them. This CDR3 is CASSLFPGTKITYEQYF. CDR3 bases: TGCGCCAGCAGCCTTTTTCCGGGGACAAAGATTACCTACGAGCAGTACTTC.

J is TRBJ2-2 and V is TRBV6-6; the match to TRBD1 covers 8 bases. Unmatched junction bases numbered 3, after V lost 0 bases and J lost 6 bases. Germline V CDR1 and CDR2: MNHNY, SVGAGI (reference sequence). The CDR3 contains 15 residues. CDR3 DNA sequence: TGTGCCAGCAGTTACTCGGGCAGGGGGCCCGGGGAGCTGTTTTTT. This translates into CASSYSGRGPGELFF.

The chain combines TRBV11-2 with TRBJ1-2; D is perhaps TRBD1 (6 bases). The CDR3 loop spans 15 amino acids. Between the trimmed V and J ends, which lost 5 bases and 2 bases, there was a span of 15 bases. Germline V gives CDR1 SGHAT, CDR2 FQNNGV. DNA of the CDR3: TGTGCCAGCAGCACATTAAATACAGGGAACTATGGCTACACCTTC. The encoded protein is CASSTLNTGNYGYTF.

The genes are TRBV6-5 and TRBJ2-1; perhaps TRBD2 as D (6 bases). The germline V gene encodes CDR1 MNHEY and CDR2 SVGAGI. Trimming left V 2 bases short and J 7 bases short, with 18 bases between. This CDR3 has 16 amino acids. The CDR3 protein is CASSYLSSGEGNEQFF. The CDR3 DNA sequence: TGTGCCAGCAGTTACCTCAGTAGCGGTGAGGGGAATGAGCAGTTCTTC.

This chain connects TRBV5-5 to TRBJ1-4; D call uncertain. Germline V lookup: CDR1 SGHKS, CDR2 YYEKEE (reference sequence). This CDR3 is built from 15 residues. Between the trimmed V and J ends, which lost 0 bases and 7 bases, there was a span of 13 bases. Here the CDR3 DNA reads TGTGCCAGCAGCTTGGTCCGGGGTGTGCGTGAAAAACTGTTTTTT. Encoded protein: CASSLVRGVREKLFF.

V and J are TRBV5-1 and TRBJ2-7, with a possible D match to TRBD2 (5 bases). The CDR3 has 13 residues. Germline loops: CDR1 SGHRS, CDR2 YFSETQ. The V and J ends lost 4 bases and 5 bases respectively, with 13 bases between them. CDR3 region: CASSRRADDEQYF. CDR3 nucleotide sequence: TGCGCCAGCAGCCGGCGGGCCGACGACGAGCAGTACTTC.

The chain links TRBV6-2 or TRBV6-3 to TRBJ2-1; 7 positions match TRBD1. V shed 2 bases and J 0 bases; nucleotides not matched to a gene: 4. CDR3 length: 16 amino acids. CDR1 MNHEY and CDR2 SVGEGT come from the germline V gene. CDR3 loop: CASSYIGTASYNEQFF. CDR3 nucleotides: TGTGCCAGCAGTTACATAGGGACAGCCTCCTACAATGAGCAGTTCTTC.

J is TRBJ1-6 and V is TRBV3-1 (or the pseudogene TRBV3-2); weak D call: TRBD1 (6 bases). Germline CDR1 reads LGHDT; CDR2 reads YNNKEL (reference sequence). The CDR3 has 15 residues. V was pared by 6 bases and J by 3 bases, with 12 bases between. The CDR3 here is CASSLTGSYNSPLHF. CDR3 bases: TGTGCCAGCAGTCTGACAGGCAGCTATAATTCACCCCTCCACTTT.

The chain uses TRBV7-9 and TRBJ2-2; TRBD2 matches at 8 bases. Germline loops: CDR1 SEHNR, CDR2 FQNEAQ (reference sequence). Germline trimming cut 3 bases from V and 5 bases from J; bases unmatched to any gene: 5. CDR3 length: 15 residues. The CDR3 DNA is TGTGCCAGCAGCTTCGCGGGAGGAAGGACCGGGGAGCTGTTTTTT. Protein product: CASSFAGGRTGELFF.

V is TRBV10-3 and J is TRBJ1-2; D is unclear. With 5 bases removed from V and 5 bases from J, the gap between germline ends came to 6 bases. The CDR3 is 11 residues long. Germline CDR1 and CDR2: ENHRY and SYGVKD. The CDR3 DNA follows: TGTGCCATCAGTCAACAGTATGGCTACACCTTC. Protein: CAISQQYGYTF.

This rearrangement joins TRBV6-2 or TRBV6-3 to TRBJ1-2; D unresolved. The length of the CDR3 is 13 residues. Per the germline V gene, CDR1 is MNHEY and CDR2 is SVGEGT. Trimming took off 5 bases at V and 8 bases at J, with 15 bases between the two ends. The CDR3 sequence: CASSRGPPGGYTF. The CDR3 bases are TGTGCCAGCAGTAGAGGGCCGCCGGGGGGCTACACCTTC.

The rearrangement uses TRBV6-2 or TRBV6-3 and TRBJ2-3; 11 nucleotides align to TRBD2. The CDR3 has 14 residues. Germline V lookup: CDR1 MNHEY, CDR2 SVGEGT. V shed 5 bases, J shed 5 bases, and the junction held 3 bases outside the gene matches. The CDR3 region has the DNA TGTGCCAGCAGTCTACTAGCGGGGGAAGATACGCAGTATTTT. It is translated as CASSLLAGEDTQYF.

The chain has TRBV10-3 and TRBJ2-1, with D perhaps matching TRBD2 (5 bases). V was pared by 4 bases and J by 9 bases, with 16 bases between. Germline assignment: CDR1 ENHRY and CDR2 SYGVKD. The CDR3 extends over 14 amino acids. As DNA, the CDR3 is TGTGCCATCAGTGGGAGGACCGATTATAGTGAGCAGTTCTTC. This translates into CAISGRTDYSEQFF.